The clone carrying this T cell receptor (beta chain) came up many times. These data come from a study of neurological immune-mediated disorders. TCRdb re-derived calls from the 5' RACE reads in MiXCR, one entry per CDR3 protein. This sample yields over 50,000 distinct CDR3 sequences, of which about 3% are seen a single time; about 5.4% belongs to the top ten. The trim removed 6 bases at V and 0 bases at J, leaving 4 bases unmatched. CDR1 and CDR2 (germline): MDHEN, SYDVKM. This CDR3 contains 15 residues. The chain has TRBV28 and TRBJ2-2; 7 nucleotides align to TRBD1. The specimen was PBMCs. This receptor was obtained from a man in his forties or fifties with multiple sclerosis. The CDR3 spells CASREQGPNTGELFF. In nucleotides, the CDR3 is TGTGCCAGCAGGGAACAGGGGCCGAACACCGGGGAGCTGTTTTTT.